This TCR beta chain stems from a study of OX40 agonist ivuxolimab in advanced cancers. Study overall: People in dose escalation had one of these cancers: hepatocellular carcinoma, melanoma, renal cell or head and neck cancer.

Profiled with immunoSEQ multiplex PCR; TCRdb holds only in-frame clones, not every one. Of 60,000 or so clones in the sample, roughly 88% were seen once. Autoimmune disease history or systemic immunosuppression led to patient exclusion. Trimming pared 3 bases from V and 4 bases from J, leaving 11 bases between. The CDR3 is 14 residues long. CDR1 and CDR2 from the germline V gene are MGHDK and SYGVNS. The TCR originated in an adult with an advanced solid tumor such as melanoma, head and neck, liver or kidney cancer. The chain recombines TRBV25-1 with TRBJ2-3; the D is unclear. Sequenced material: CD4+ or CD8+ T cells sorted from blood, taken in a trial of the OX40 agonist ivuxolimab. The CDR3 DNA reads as TGTGCCAGCAGTGACAAGTGGTACGCAGATACGCAGTATTTT. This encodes CASSDKWYADTQYF.